The T cell receptor beta chain under discussion was sequenced for a study of tumor-infiltrating lymphocytes in localized non-small cell lung cancer. This clone was detected only once. TCRdb's copy holds only in-frame clones and misses some; the assay was immunoSEQ multiplex PCR. The table shows thousands of clones, with approximately 71% occurring only once. Germline V gene lookup returns CDR1 SGHDT and CDR2 YYEEEE. The V and J ends lost 2 bases and 5 bases respectively, with 17 bases between them. The length of the CDR3 is 15 residues. The clonotype was recovered from a human donor with non-small cell lung cancer. This chain connects TRBV5-6 to TRBJ2-7, with a weak D call TRBD2 (5 bases). The specimen sequenced was uninvolved lung tissue not adjacent to the tumor. The CDR3 here is CASSFLGGSLNEQYF. CDR3 DNA: TGTGCCAGCAGCTTCCTCGGCGGGTCTCTGAACGAGCAGTACTTC.